The sequence of this T cell receptor (beta chain) was determined in a study of shared clonotypes between healthy human individuals. The study's findings and limits: Clonotype sharing among the donors was expected to vary with sequencing depth.

Deep was the level used in running the assay. Several immunoSEQ 96-well plates shared each subset's DNA, each plate a replicate. Produced via immunoSEQ multiplex PCR; TCRdb's table is partial and in-frame only. This sample has about 380,000 clones; approximately 97% occur once, and the top ten carry more than 0.3%. Points on this clone: Its antigen is not known.

Sequencing was carried out using memory CD8+ T cells sorted from blood. The subset is: CD45RO+ cells pooled with CCR7-negative TemRA cells. The receptor was derived from a man aged 25-45 years in good health.

The CDR3 DNA sequence: TGTGCCACCAGCAGAGATAGGGGCCGAGCGGAGCAGTTCTTC. The encoded protein is CATSRDRGRAEQFF. The chain combines TRBV15 with TRBJ2-1, with TRBD1 as a possible D gene (5 bases). Trimming removed 0 bases from V and 10 bases from J, with 13 bases in between. The CDR3 contains 14 residues. Germline V gives CDR1 LNHNV, CDR2 YYDKDF (reference sequence).